These 29 T cell receptor beta chains were sequenced from one sample in a study of T cell responses to AZD1222 COVID-19 vaccine. Generated by immunoSEQ multiplex PCR, the TCRdb table keeps only in-frame clones and is missing some. Among some 42,000 clones listed, over 80% were seen once. The sequencing here drew on peripheral blood, taken 28 days after the second AZD1222 dose. All receptors come from an adult who received the AZD1222 COVID-19 vaccine.

The chain recombines TRBV5-6 with TRBJ2-1; D gene uncertain. The CDR3 extends over 12 amino acids. Trimming removed 4 bases at V and 9 bases at J, with 11 bases between. Germline V gene sequence: CDR1 SGHDT, CDR2 YYEEEE. The CDR3 DNA reads as TGTGCCAGCAGCCCCGGAGCACTTGAGCAGTTCTTC. Protein: CASSPGALEQFF.

The chain is built from TRBV3-1 (or the pseudogene TRBV3-2) and TRBJ2-1; 9 bases align to TRBD1. Germline-derived CDR1 and CDR2 are LGHDT and YNNKEL (reference sequence). The V and J ends lost 4 bases and 4 bases, in that order; junction bases with no gene match: 8. This CDR3 contains 16 residues. The CDR3 DNA sequence: TGTGCCAGCAGCCGACTACAGGGGGCGCGGTACAATGAGCAGTTCTTC. Translated: CASSRLQGARYNEQFF.

The chain uses TRBV18 and TRBJ1-1, with no clear D. Germline CDR1 and CDR2: KGHSH and LQKENI. The CDR3 loop spans 14 amino acids. V lost 2 bases and J lost 1, with 8 bases in between. The CDR3 spells CASSPRPGNTEAFF. DNA for the CDR3: TGTGCCAGCTCACCAAGACCCGGGAACACTGAAGCTTTCTTT.

This chain uses TRBV29-1 with TRBJ2-5; TRBD2 might be the D (6 bases). The CDR3 spans 14 residues. Germline lookup yields CDR1 SQVTM and CDR2 ANQGSEA. Trimming left V 1 base short and J 3 bases short, with 12 bases between. The CDR3 bases are TGCAGCGTTGAAGGCGGGGCGGGAAAAGAGACCCAGTACTTC. Translation gives CSVEGGAGKETQYF.

The rearrangement links TRBV27 to TRBJ1-2; D is ambiguous. The CDR3 extends over 12 amino acids. Trimming took off 3 bases at V and 6 bases at J, with 8 bases between the two ends. In germline, CDR1 is MNHEY, CDR2 SMNVEV (reference sequence). CDR3 amino acids: CASSFGSHGYTF. In nucleotides, the CDR3 is TGTGCCAGCAGTTTTGGGAGTCATGGCTACACCTTC.

V gene TRBV9 combines with J gene TRBJ1-6; D gene unclear. Germline V lookup: CDR1 SGDLS, CDR2 YYNGEE. V lost 0 bases and J lost 0, with 4 bases in between. The CDR3 consists of 15 residues. CDR3 sequence (DNA): TGTGCCAGCAGCGTAGGGACCTCCTATAATTCACCCCTCCACTTT. It yields the protein CASSVGTSYNSPLHF. The full variable domain, in which reference TRBV9 and TRBJ1-6 provide the parts outside the CDR3, is DSGVTQTPKHLITATGQRVTLRCSPRSGDLSVYWYQQSLDQGLQFLIQYYNGEERAKGNILERFSAQQFPDLHSELNLSSLELGDSALYFCASSVGTSYNSPLHFGNGTRLTVT.

The chain links TRBV7-6 to TRBJ2-5; possible D gene TRBD1, 6 bases. V was cut by 5 bases and J by 3 bases, with 16 bases left in between. Germline V gives CDR1 SGHVS, CDR2 FNYEAQ. The CDR3 covers 15 residues. This CDR3 reads CASSSYRDTKETQYF. CDR3 nucleotides: TGTGCCAGCAGCAGCTACCGGGACACTAAAGAGACCCAGTACTTC.

The chain joins TRBV5-6 to TRBJ1-1; perhaps TRBD1 as D (6 bases). Germline V gene data show CDR1 as SGHDT and CDR2 as YYEEEE. Trimming left V 6 bases short and J 6 bases short, with 12 bases between. The CDR3 runs 12 residues. The CDR3 sequence: CASTKQGPEAFF. Written as DNA, the CDR3 is TGTGCCAGCACCAAACAGGGACCTGAAGCTTTCTTT.

V is TRBV29-1 and J is TRBJ2-3; no clear D gene. The V and J ends lost 5 bases and 3 bases respectively, with 6 bases between them. CDR3 length: 11 residues. The germline gives CDR1 SQVTM, CDR2 ANQGSEA. As DNA, the CDR3 is TGCAGCGTTTCTTTAACAGATACGCAGTATTTT. This translates into CSVSLTDTQYF.

In its sample, this clone was seen a few times. V is TRBV5-1 and J is TRBJ2-1; possibly TRBD2 for D (6 bases). Per germline, CDR1 SGHRS and CDR2 YFSETQ. Trimming took off 0 bases at V and 4 bases at J, with 14 bases between the two ends. This CDR3 region has 16 residues. The CDR3 DNA reads as TGCGCCAGCAGCTTGGGAGTGGGCGGGGATTACAATGAGCAGTTCTTC. Its translation is CASSLGVGGDYNEQFF.

The genes are TRBV28 and TRBJ2-7; 8 positions match TRBD1. Germline-derived CDR1 and CDR2 are MDHEN and SYDVKM. V lost 2 bases to trimming and J lost 2 bases; unmatched junction nucleotides: 5. The CDR3 is 15 amino acids. The CDR3 region is CASSLDDRGPYEQYF. For the CDR3, the DNA is TGTGCCAGCAGTTTAGATGACAGGGGTCCCTACGAGCAGTACTTC.

The V call is TRBV19, the J call TRBJ1-1; maybe TRBD1 (6 bases). V was cut by 11 bases and J by 8 bases, with 21 bases left in between. Germline V lookup: CDR1 LNHDA, CDR2 SQIVND (reference sequence). This CDR3 contains 13 residues. The CDR3 coding sequence is TGTGCCTCCCTCCGGGCAGGGGATCGAGAAGCTTTCTTT. Its protein product is CASLRAGDREAFF.

The genes are TRBV28 and TRBJ1-2; D not certain. This CDR3 is built from 13 residues. Trimming left V 5 bases short and J 4 bases short, with 11 bases between. From germline, CDR1 is MDHEN and CDR2 SYDVKM. The CDR3 loop reads CASSPPASYGYTF. The CDR3 region has the DNA TGTGCCAGCAGTCCCCCGGCTTCCTATGGCTACACCTTC.

V and J are TRBV18 and TRBJ2-1, with 11 bases lining up with TRBD2. The CDR3 length is 15 residues. J was trimmed by 7 bases and V by 3 bases; bases with no gene match: 5. Germline CDR1 and CDR2: KGHSH and LQKENI. CDR3 sequence (DNA): TGTGCCAGCTCACCCCGACTAGCGGGGTGGAATGAGCAGTTCTTC. It translates to CASSPRLAGWNEQFF.

V and J are TRBV19 and TRBJ1-4, with D maybe TRBD1 (6 bases). Between the trimmed V and J ends, which lost 2 bases and 12 bases, there was a span of 19 bases. Germline-derived CDR1 and CDR2 are LNHDA and SQIVND (reference sequence). This CDR3 comprises 15 residues. CDR3 in DNA: TGTGCCAGTAGTATAATCTTTGGGGGCGAAAAGGAACTGTTTTTT. This gives the protein CASSIIFGGEKELFF. Full variable domain (outside the CDR3, taken from reference TRBV19 and TRBJ1-4): DGGITQSPKYLFRKEGQNVTLSCEQNLNHDAMYWYRQDPGQGLRLIYYSQIVNDFQKGDIAEGYSVSREKKESFPLTVTSAQKNPTAFYLCASSIIFGGEKELFFGSGTQLSVL.

V usage is TRBV2 and J usage is TRBJ1-2; the D is unclear. The CDR3 consists of 13 residues. Per germline, CDR1 SNHLY and CDR2 FYNNEI. V was shortened by 5 bases and J by 1 base, with 8 bases between the two germline ends. The CDR3 reads CASSTQRNYGYTF. Here the CDR3 DNA reads TGTGCCAGCAGTACACAGCGTAACTATGGCTACACCTTC. The full variable domain, with the rest looked up from reference TRBV2 and TRBJ1-2, is EPEVTQTPSHQVTQMGQEVILRCVPISNHLYFYWYRQILGQKVEFLVSFYNNEISEKSEIFDDQFSVERPDGSNFTLKIRSTKLEDSAMYFCASSTQRNYGYTFGSGTRLTVV.

The chain is built from TRBV20-1 and TRBJ2-1; D is unclear. Trimming cost V 7 bases and J 8 bases, with 12 bases left between them. This CDR3 region has 11 residues. Germline CDR1 is DFQATT and CDR2 is SNEGSKA (reference sequence). The CDR3 region is CSGGPADEQFF. CDR3 nucleotide sequence: TGCAGTGGTGGCCCCGCGGATGAGCAGTTCTTC.

This chain links TRBV5-4 with TRBJ2-2; D gene unclear. Trimming pared 4 bases from V and 3 bases from J, leaving 10 bases between. Germline CDR1 reads SGHNT; CDR2 reads YYREEE (reference sequence). This CDR3 is 14 amino acids long. CDR3 nucleotides: TGTGCCAGCAGCCGTCCGACCGACACCGGGGAGCTGTTTTTT. Translated: CASSRPTDTGELFF.

The rearrangement joins TRBV29-1 to TRBJ1-2, with D possibly matching TRBD1 (6 bases). The CDR3 sequence is 12 residues long. Trimming removed 6 bases at V and 8 bases at J, with 16 bases between. Germline CDR1 is SQVTM and CDR2 is ANQGSEA. In nucleotides, the CDR3 is TGCAGCGTCGGGGGGGGGCCCACAGGCTACACCTTC. This gives the protein CSVGGGPTGYTF.

This clone was seen only a few times. This rearrangement joins TRBV5-4 to TRBJ2-7; D perhaps matches TRBD1 (7 bases). The CDR3 spans 15 residues. Germline V gene lookup returns CDR1 SGHNT and CDR2 YYREEE (reference sequence). The V end lost 4 bases, the J end lost 0 bases, and 14 bases lay between the germline ends. CDR3 protein: CASSAGTASSYEQYF. As DNA, the CDR3 is TGTGCCAGCAGCGCGGGGACAGCGTCCTCCTACGAGCAGTACTTC.

This clone has just a few counts. This chain links TRBV2 with TRBJ1-1; D possibly corresponds to TRBD1 (6 bases). CDR1 and CDR2 (germline): SNHLY, FYNNEI. The length of the CDR3 is 13 residues. V lost 8 bases and J 4 bases, leaving 14 bases between the germline ends. This chain's CDR3 is CASLKGEFTEAFF. The CDR3 DNA reads as TGTGCCAGCCTCAAGGGGGAGTTCACTGAAGCTTTCTTT.

The V gene is TRBV7-9, the J gene TRBJ1-4, with 8 bases aligning to TRBD1. Germline V lookup: CDR1 SEHNR, CDR2 FQNEAQ (reference sequence). This CDR3 region has 14 residues. With V trimmed by 8 bases and J by 7 bases, 9 bases remained unmatched. In nucleotides, the CDR3 is TGTGCCAGCGGCCGGACAGGGTCAGGTGAAAAACTGTTTTTT. Translating it yields CASGRTGSGEKLFF.

The J gene is TRBJ1-2, the V gene TRBV4-2, with D maybe TRBD1 (6 bases). The CDR3 totals 15 residues. Trimming removed 4 bases at V and 0 bases at J, with 12 bases between. Germline V gives CDR1 LGHNA, CDR2 YNFKEQ. CDR3 sequence: CASSPGEGTNYGYTF. In DNA form, the CDR3 reads TGTGCCAGCAGCCCAGGGGAGGGGACTAACTATGGCTACACCTTC.

This clone occurred once. DNA of the CDR3: TGTGCCAGCAAGGGGACAGAAGCTAACGAGCAGTACTTC. It encodes CASKGTEANEQYF. The rearrangement joins TRBV28 to TRBJ2-7; 7 bases align to TRBD1. The V gene's germline CDR1 is MDHEN and CDR2 SYDVKM. V lost 7 bases and J lost 5; bases outside the gene matches: 8. The CDR3 contains 13 residues.

This clone has only one observation. The CDR3 DNA sequence: TGTGCCAGCAGTGACCGACAAAGGGGGGTCACTGAAGCTTTCTTT. Translated: CASSDRQRGVTEAFF. V is TRBV27 and J is TRBJ1-1; D may be TRBD1 (6 bases). V dropped 5 bases and J dropped 4 bases, with 17 bases sitting between them. The CDR3 totals 15 residues. Germline V gene lookup returns CDR1 MNHEY and CDR2 SMNVEV (reference sequence).

This clone was recorded a few times. The rearrangement uses TRBV28 and TRBJ2-2; D not resolved. This CDR3 region has 14 residues. Per the germline V gene, CDR1 is MDHEN and CDR2 is SYDVKM. V was shortened by 2 bases and J by 5 bases, with 9 bases between the two germline ends. CDR3 in amino acids: CASSLDGWTGELFF. CDR3 bases: TGTGCCAGCAGTTTAGATGGGTGGACCGGGGAGCTGTTTTTT.

This clone came up a few times. The chain links TRBV7-3 to TRBJ1-6; weak D call: TRBD1 (6 bases). Germline lookup yields CDR1 SGHTA and CDR2 FQGTGA. The CDR3 spans 15 residues. Trimming removed 6 bases from V and 10 bases from J, with 19 bases in between. CDR3 sequence reads: CASSYDNREESPLHF. CDR3 DNA: TGTGCCAGCAGTTACGATAACAGGGAGGAATCACCCCTCCACTTT. The whole variable domain, filled in from reference TRBV7-3 and TRBJ1-6, reads GAGVSQTPSNKVTEKGKYVELRCDPISGHTALYWYRQSLGQGPEFLIYFQGTGAADDSGLPNDRFFAVRPEGSVSTLKIQRTERGDSAVYLCASSYDNREESPLHFGNGTRLTVT.

In nucleotides, the CDR3 is TGTGCCAGCAGTTTAGTGGGGGGGAATTCACCCCTCCACTTT. Residues: CASSLVGGNSPLHF. The J gene is TRBJ1-6, the V gene TRBV28, with D possibly being TRBD1 (5 bases). The CDR3 length is 14 residues. Per germline, CDR1 MDHEN and CDR2 SYDVKM. The V gene lost 2 bases and the J gene lost 7 bases, with 9 bases spanning the gap.

The gene calls are TRBV6-6 and TRBJ2-2; no definite D call. V dropped 9 bases and J dropped 1 base, with 6 bases sitting between them. CDR3 length equals 12 residues. The V gene's germline CDR1 is MNHNY and CDR2 SVGAGI (reference sequence). CDR3 sequence reads: CASTMNTGELFF. CDR3 coding DNA: TGTGCCAGTACGATGAACACCGGGGAGCTGTTTTTT.